This TCR beta chain was retrieved from a study of Ad26.COV2.S vaccination and SARS-CoV-2 variants. Overall study: Trial arm assignment for the donor was COV1001 Ad26.COV2.S. Participants got Ad26.COV2.S intramuscularly, once or twice 56 days apart.

Only one count was recorded for this clone. The antigen is not known. Indicated treatment: 19 received Ad26.COV2.S at low or high dose, single or two shots; 5 received placebo; per-sample allocation not given. Collection of the samples took place on day 63 after the first injection of vaccine or placebo. An Ad26 vector was used to express Wuhan-strain SARS-CoV-2 spike as the vaccine. Sequencing used immunoSEQ multiplex PCR; TCRdb keeps in-frame clones, though not all of them. The profile shows approximately 420,000 clones, roughly 90% of them singletons. Findings of the study overall: The placebo group had lower spike-specific TCR breadth than the vaccine recipients did.

The germline gives CDR1 SEHNR, CDR2 FQNEAQ (reference sequence). The CDR3 has 13 residues. V was cut by 5 bases and J by 1 base, with 9 bases left in between. This chain links TRBV7-9 with TRBJ2-7; no reliable D call. The material was peripheral blood, obtained in a trial of Ad26.COV2.S vaccine versus placebo. This sequence was found in a person between 18 and 65 years old who received the Ad26.COV2.S COVID-19 vaccine or a placebo. The CDR3 nucleotides are TGTGCCAGCAGCGGTGGATCTTCCTACGAGCAGTACTTC. It yields the protein CASSGGSSYEQYF.